The clone carrying this TCR beta chain has just a few counts. No antigen is known for it. Researchers ran the PCR with 60 Vbeta and 13 Jbeta primers. Produced via immunoSEQ multiplex PCR; TCRdb's table is partial and in-frame only. Of 130,000 to 150,000 clones in the sample, roughly 85% were seen once. The CDR3 length is 15 residues. Trimming removed 1 base from V and 0 bases from J, with 10 bases in between. CDR1 SGHRS and CDR2 YFSETQ come from the germline V gene. This sample was included in a study of cytomegalovirus exposure and HLA in healthy donors. Regarding the study as a whole: It was only CMV serostatus that was available as immune exposure information. Exclusion applied to some V segments, including TRBV6-2 and TRBV6-3, as they were indistinguishable.

The chain has TRBV5-1 and TRBJ1-1, with D perhaps TRBD1 (5 bases). Sequenced sample: PBMCs. This TCR was sampled from a woman under 40 in good health and CMV-seronegative. The CDR3 spells CASSLTVTVNTEAFF. CDR3 nucleotides: TGCGCCAGCAGCTTGACGGTGACAGTGAACACTGAAGCTTTCTTT.